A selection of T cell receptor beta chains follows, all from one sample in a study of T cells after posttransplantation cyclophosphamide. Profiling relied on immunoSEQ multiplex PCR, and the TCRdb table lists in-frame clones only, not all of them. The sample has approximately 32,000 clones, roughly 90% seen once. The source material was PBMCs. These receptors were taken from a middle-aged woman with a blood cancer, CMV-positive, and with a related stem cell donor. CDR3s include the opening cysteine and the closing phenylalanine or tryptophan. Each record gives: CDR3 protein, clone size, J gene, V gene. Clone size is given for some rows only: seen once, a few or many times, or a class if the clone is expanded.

CDR3: CASSQGLREGARTEAFF; size: once; J: TRBJ1-1; V: TRBV4-3
CDR3: CASSFGGMSEQYF; size: large; J: TRBJ2-7; V: TRBV11-1
CDR3: CALADIQLYGYTF; size: -; J: TRBJ1-2; V: TRBV6-1
CDR3: CASSQVLAGGPAEQFF; size: -; J: TRBJ2-1; V: TRBV7-8
CDR3: CASSPSTNTGELFF; size: -; J: TRBJ2-2; V: TRBV7-8
CDR3: CASSSGLATGELFF; size: -; J: TRBJ2-2; V: TRBV6-6
CDR3: CASERCFGVTKNIQYF; size: -; J: TRBJ2-4; V: TRBV27
CDR3: CASSSQGRDQPQHF; size: -; J: TRBJ1-5; V: TRBV5-5
CDR3: CASSFDQQSGESDTEAFF; size: -; J: TRBJ1-1; V: TRBV7-3
CDR3: CASIQNTEAFF; size: -; J: TRBJ1-1; V: TRBV19
CDR3: CASSSMPGQAISYEQYF; size: -; J: TRBJ2-7; V: TRBV5-1
CDR3: CASSLTSGGALDTQYF; size: -; J: TRBJ2-3; V: TRBV5-6
CDR3: CASSNRQTSTDTQYF; size: -; J: TRBJ2-3; V: TRBV7-2
CDR3: CASSKVRGGKDYTF; size: -; J: TRBJ1-2; V: TRBV21-1
CDR3: CASSVAAGGSYEQYF; size: -; J: TRBJ2-7; V: TRBV9
CDR3: CASSFGATYEQYF; size: few; J: TRBJ2-7; V: TRBV27
CDR3: CASSLAATGNYGYTF; size: -; J: TRBJ1-2; V: TRBV5-1
CDR3: CASSGTGHNEQFF; size: -; J: TRBJ2-1; V: TRBV11-3
CDR3: CASSLPFSGSQNIQYF; size: -; J: TRBJ2-4; V: TRBV7-6
CDR3: CASSESGAGNTIYF; size: -; J: TRBJ1-3; V: TRBV10-1
CDR3: CATRGQSTDTQYF; size: -; J: TRBJ2-3; V: TRBV7-9
CDR3: CASSIQGWDEQYF; size: -; J: TRBJ2-7; V: TRBV27
CDR3: CASSEYGFPYNEQFF; size: -; J: TRBJ2-1; V: TRBV10-2
CDR3: CASSLGDRERNEQYF; size: -; J: TRBJ2-7; V: TRBV7-2
CDR3: CASSYRGGTQETQYF; size: -; J: TRBJ2-5; V: TRBV6-5
CDR3: CASSVGDSFLHYEQYF; size: -; J: TRBJ2-7; V: TRBV9
CDR3: CAIRGTGDTGELFF; size: -; J: TRBJ2-2; V: TRBV10-3
CDR3: CSVVGRGQETQYF; size: -; J: TRBJ2-5; V: TRBV29-1
CDR3: CASSLDRGQPQHF; size: once; J: TRBJ1-5; V: TRBV7-3
CDR3: CASSSRDSYANTGELFF; size: -; J: TRBJ2-2; V: TRBV7-3
CDR3: CASSPQGAGDTQYF; size: -; J: TRBJ2-3; V: TRBV28
CDR3: CASSLGAEQYF; size: -; J: TRBJ2-7; V: TRBV7-2
CDR3: CASSNRVPGGYTF; size: -; J: TRBJ1-2; V: TRBV6-6
CDR3: CASSDSSGEKGNEQFF; size: -; J: TRBJ2-1; V: TRBV6-4
CDR3: CASTGQGAMRTDTQYF; size: -; J: TRBJ2-3; V: TRBV28
CDR3: CASSQGATNYGYTF; size: -; J: TRBJ1-2; V: TRBV4-2
CDR3: CSAQGAEMNTEAFF; size: -; J: TRBJ1-1; V: TRBV29-1
CDR3: CASTWGGQATEAFF; size: once; J: TRBJ1-1; V: TRBV19